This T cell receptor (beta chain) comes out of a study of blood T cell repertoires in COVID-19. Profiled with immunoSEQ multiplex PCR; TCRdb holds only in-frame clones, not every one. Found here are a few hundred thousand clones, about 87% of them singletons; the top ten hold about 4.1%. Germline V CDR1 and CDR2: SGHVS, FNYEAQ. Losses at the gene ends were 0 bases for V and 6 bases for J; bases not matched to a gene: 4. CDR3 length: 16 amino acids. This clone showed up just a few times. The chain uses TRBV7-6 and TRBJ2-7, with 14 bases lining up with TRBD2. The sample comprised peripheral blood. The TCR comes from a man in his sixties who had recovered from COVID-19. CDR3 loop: CASSLAGLAGVSEQYF. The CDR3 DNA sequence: TGTGCCAGCAGCTTAGCGGGACTAGCGGGGGTCTCCGAGCAGTACTTC.